This TCR beta chain was recovered during a study of regulatory T cells in long-lasting Graves disease. Study findings and constraints: Fewer public clonotypes were shared by new patients (approximately 1,000) than by persistent patients (roughly 2,600).

Indicated time point: persistent/refractory GD, antithyroid drugs over 5 years with positive TRAb. PBMC-extracted RNA yielded the TCR library. American Thyroid Association guidelines defined Graves' disease diagnosis. Concerning this clonotype: Antigen: not known.

Arm-PCR of CDR3 regions with iRepertoire HTBI primers generated TCR beta libraries. TCRdb used MiXCR to reprocess the multiplex PCR reads, holding one entry per CDR3 protein. This sample yields a few hundred thousand distinct CDR3 sequences, of which roughly 24% are seen a single time; about 29% belongs to the top ten. The material sequenced was peripheral blood mononuclear cells (PBMCs), taken when the disease was refractory, from a patient treated with antithyroid drugs. This sequence originates from a woman between 40 and 55 years old with Graves disease.

In nucleotides, the CDR3 is TGCGCCAGCAGCTTGGGCGCCGCCGGTACGGCGTACGGGGAGCTGTTTTTT. It codes for CASSLGAAGTAYGELFF. The chain combines TRBV5-1 with TRBJ2-2, with D unresolved. Per the germline V gene, CDR1 is SGHRS and CDR2 is YFSETQ. V lost 0 bases, J lost 7 bases, and 19 bases lay in between. This CDR3 has 17 amino acids.